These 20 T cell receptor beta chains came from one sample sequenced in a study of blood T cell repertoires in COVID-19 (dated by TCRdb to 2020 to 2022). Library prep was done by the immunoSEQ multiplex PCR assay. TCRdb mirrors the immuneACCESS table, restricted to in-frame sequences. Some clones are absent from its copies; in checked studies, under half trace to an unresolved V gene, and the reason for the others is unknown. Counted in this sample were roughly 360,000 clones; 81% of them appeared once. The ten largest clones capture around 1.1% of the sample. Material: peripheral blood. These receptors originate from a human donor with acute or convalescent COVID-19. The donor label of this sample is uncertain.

DNA for the CDR3: TGTGCCAGTAGGCCGGGACTAGCGGGAGCCAACCTTCATGAGCAGTTCTTC. It yields the protein CASRPGLAGANLHEQFF. The V and J genes are TRBV19 and TRBJ2-1, with 14 bases matching TRBD2. CDR3 length: 17 residues. Per the germline V gene, CDR1 is LNHDA and CDR2 is SQIVND (reference sequence). The V gene end was trimmed by 6 bases and the J gene end by 8 bases; junction bases not matched to a gene: 12.

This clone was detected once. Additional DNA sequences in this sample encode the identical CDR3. As DNA, the CDR3 is TGTGCCAGCAGCTTAGAGCAGGGTGCATATGGCTACACCTTC. Amino acid sequence: CASSLEQGAYGYTF. The genes are TRBV11-2 and TRBJ1-2; TRBD1 is a possible D gene (5 bases). V shed 0 bases and J shed 5 bases, with 10 bases lying between them. CDR3 length: 14 amino acids. Germline CDR1 SGHAT, CDR2 FQNNGV.

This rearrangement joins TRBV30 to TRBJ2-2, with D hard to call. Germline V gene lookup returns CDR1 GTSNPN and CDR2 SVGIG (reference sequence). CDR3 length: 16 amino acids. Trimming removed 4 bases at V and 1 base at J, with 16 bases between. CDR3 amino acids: CAWILPRRKNTGELFF. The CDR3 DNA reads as TGTGCCTGGATACTACCTCGTCGGAAGAACACCGGGGAGCTGTTTTTT.

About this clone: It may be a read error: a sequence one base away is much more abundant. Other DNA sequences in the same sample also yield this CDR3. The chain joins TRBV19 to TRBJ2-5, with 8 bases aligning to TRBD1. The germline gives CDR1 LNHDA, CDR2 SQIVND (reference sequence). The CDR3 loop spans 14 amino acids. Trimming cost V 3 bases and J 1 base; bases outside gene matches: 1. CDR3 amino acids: CASSITGGQETQYF. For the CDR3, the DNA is TGTGCCAGTAGTATCACAGGGGGCCAAGAGACCCAGTACTTC.

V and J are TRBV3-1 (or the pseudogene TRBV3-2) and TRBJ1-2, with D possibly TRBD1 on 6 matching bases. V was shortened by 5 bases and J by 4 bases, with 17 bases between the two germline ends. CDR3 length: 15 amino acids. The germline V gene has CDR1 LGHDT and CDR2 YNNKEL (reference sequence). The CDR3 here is CASSSQGELSYGYTF. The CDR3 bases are TGTGCCAGCAGCTCACAGGGTGAGCTCTCCTATGGCTACACCTTC.

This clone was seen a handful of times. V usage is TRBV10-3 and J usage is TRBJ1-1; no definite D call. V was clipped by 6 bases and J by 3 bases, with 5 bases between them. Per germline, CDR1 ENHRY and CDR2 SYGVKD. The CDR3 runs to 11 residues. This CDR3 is CAISGYTEAFF. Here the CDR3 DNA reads TGTGCCATCAGCGGGTACACTGAAGCTTTCTTT.

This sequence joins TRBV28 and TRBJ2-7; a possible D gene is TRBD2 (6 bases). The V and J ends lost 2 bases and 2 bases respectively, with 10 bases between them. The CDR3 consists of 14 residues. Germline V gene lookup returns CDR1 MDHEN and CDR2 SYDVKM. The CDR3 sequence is CASSLPGLPYEQYF. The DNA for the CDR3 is TGTGCCAGCAGTTTACCGGGACTTCCCTACGAGCAGTACTTC. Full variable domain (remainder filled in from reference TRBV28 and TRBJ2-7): DVKVTQSSRYLVKRTGEKVFLECVQDMDHENMFWYRQDPGLGLRLIYFSYDVKMKEKGDIPEGYSVSREKKERFSLILESASTNQTSMYLCASSLPGLPYEQYFGPGTRLTVT.

CDR3 region: CSVCQNLMNTEAFF. In nucleotides, the CDR3 is TGCAGCGTTTGTCAGAATTTAATGAACACTGAAGCTTTCTTT. The genes are TRBV29-1 and TRBJ1-1; D gene unclear. CDR1 is SQVTM and CDR2 is ANQGSEA in the germline V gene. The CDR3 is 14 amino acids. The V end was cut by 5 bases, the J end by 0 bases, with 13 bases between.

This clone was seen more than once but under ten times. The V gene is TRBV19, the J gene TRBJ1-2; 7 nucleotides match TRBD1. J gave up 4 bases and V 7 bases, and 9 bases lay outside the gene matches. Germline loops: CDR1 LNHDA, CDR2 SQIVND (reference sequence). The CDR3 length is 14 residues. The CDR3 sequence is CASNNRGSPYGYTF. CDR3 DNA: TGTGCCAGTAATAACAGGGGCTCGCCCTATGGCTACACCTTC.

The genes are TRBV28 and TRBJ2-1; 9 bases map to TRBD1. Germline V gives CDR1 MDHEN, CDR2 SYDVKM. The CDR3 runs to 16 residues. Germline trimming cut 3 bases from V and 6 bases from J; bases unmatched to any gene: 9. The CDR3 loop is CASSFAGQGVINEQFF. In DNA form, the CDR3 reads TGTGCCAGCAGTTTTGCGGGACAGGGAGTGATCAATGAGCAGTTCTTC.

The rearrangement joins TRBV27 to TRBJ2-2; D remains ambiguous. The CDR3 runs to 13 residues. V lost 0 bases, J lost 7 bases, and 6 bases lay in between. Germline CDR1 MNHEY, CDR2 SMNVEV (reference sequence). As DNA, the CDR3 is TGTGCCAGCAGTTTATCCTCTATCGGGGAGCTGTTTTTT. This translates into CASSLSSIGELFF.

For the CDR3, the DNA is TGCGCCAGCAGCTTGGTGGCAGGGAAAAGAGATGGCTACACCTTC. Translated: CASSLVAGKRDGYTF. The rearrangement uses TRBV5-1 and TRBJ1-2, with TRBD1 as a possible D gene (5 bases). Germline V CDR1 and CDR2: SGHRS, YFSETQ. V was clipped by 0 bases and J by 6 bases, with 15 bases between them. CDR3 length: 15 residues.

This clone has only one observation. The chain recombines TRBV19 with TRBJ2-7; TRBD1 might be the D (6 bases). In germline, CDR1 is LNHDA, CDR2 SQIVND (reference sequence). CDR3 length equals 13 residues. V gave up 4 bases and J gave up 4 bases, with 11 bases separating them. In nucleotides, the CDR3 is TGTGCCAGTAGTAAAGACAGGAGGTACGAGCAGTACTTC. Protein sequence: CASSKDRRYEQYF.

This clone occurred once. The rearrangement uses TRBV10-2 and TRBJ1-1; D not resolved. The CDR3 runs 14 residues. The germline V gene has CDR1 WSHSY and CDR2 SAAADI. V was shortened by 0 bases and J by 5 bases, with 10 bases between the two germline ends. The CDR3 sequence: CASSESGRRTEAFF. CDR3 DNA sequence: TGCGCCAGCAGTGAGTCAGGGCGGAGGACTGAAGCTTTCTTT.

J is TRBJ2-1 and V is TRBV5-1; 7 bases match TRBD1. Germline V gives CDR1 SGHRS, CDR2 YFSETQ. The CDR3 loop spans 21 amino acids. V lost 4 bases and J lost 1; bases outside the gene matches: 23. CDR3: CASSLPSSTGLHIKSYNEQFF. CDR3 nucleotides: TGCGCCAGCAGCCTCCCAAGCTCGACAGGGCTACATATTAAATCCTACAATGAGCAGTTCTTC.

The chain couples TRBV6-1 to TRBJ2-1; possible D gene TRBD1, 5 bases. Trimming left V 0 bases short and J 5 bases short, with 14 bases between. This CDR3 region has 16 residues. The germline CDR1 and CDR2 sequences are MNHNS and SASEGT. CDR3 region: CASSEAGLPGHNEQFF. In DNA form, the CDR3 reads TGTGCCAGCAGTGAAGCGGGGCTACCAGGCCACAATGAGCAGTTCTTC.

Written as DNA, the CDR3 is TGTGCCAGCAGTTTAAGGGGGTATGAGCAGTTCTTC. It specifies CASSLRGYEQFF. The chain recombines TRBV27 with TRBJ2-1; a weak D match, TRBD1 (6 bases). There are 12 residues in the CDR3. CDR1 and CDR2 (germline): MNHEY, SMNVEV (reference sequence). V was cut by 2 bases and J by 8 bases, with 7 bases left in between.

The CDR3 coding sequence is TGTGCCAGCAGAAAAACTGATCATGAGCAGTTCTTC. It specifies CASRKTDHEQFF. The gene calls are TRBV6-5 and TRBJ2-1; D is undetermined. Per the germline V gene, CDR1 is MNHEY and CDR2 is SVGAGI. The CDR3 sequence is 12 residues long. V shed 6 bases and J shed 8 bases, with 11 bases lying between them.

The CDR3 DNA reads TGCGCCAGCAGCTTGGAGGCGGCTAATGAAAAACTGTTTTTT. Its translation is CASSLEAANEKLFF. This chain uses TRBV5-1 with TRBJ1-4; no clear D. V was trimmed by 0 bases and J by 3 bases, leaving 6 bases between them. The CDR3 runs 14 residues. Per the germline V gene, CDR1 is SGHRS and CDR2 is YFSETQ.

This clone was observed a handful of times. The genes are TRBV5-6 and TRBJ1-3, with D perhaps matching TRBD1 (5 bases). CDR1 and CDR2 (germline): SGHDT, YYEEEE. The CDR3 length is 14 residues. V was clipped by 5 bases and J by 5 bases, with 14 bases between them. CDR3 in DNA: TGTGCCAGCAGAAACGCGGGACGGCGAAACACCATATATTTT. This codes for CASRNAGRRNTIYF.